Shown below are 25 T cell receptor beta chains from a single sample sequenced in a study of regulatory T cells in long-lasting Graves disease. Construction of TCR beta libraries relied on iRepertoire HTBI primers and on Arm-PCR targeting CDR3 regions. TCRdb reanalysed the multiplex PCR reads using MiXCR and keeps one entry per CDR3 protein. This table holds over 450,000 distinct CDR3 sequences, about 22% found once. Time point meaning: persistent/refractory GD, antithyroid drugs over 5 years with positive TRAb. PBMC-extracted RNA yielded the TCR library. Sample: peripheral blood mononuclear cells (PBMCs), taken when the disease was refractory, from a patient treated with antithyroid drugs. These receptors were taken from a female donor with Graves disease.

This clonotype has at least ten counts. The V and J genes are TRBV20-1 and TRBJ2-5, with 8 nucleotides matching TRBD1. Germline loops: CDR1 DFQATT, CDR2 SNEGSKA (reference sequence). The CDR3 consists of 13 residues. CDR3 nucleotide sequence: TGCAGCCTGGACAGGGACGCCCAAGAGACCCAGTACTTC. Residues: CSLDRDAQETQYF.

This rearrangement joins TRBV11-2 to TRBJ2-3; D ambiguous. V lost 1 base and J lost 2, with 7 bases in between. CDR1 and CDR2 (germline): SGHAT, FQNNGV. The CDR3 runs 14 residues. CDR3 loop: CASSLVANTDTQYF. The CDR3 region has the DNA TGTGCCAGCAGCTTAGTGGCTAACACAGATACGCAGTATTTT. Filled out from reference TRBV11-2 and TRBJ2-3, the complete variable domain reads EAGVAQSPRYKIIEKRQSVAFWCNPISGHATLYWYQQILGQGPKLLIQFQNNGVVDDSQLPKDRFSAERLKGVDSTLKIQPAKLEDSAVYLCASSLVANTDTQYFGPGTRLTVL.

This clonotype appeared a few times. One end of the junction is discordant with germline, which a read error may explain. This rearrangement joins TRBV27 to TRBJ2-7; D unclear. There are 16 residues in the CDR3. Germline V CDR1 and CDR2: MNHEY, SMNVEV (reference sequence). Here the CDR3 reads CASSSSLGESSYKQYF. For the CDR3, the DNA is TGTGCCAGCAGTTCGAGCTTGGGTGAGAGCTCCTACAAGCAGTACTTC.

This clonotype was seen a few times. The rearrangement joins TRBV29-1 to TRBJ2-1, with TRBD2 matching 11 bases. The CDR3 totals 15 residues. V was clipped by 0 bases and J by 6 bases; unmatched bases: 4. CDR1 is SQVTM and CDR2 is ANQGSEA in the germline V gene. This CDR3 reads CSVEDSTSGSNEQFF. DNA for the CDR3: TGCAGCGTTGAAGATTCCACTAGCGGGAGCAATGAGCAGTTCTTC.

Only one count was recorded for this clonotype. V gene TRBV12-5 combines with J gene TRBJ2-7; D call uncertain. The V gene lost 1 base and the J gene lost 3 bases, with 10 bases spanning the gap. CDR3 size: 14 residues. Germline CDR1 and CDR2: LGHNT and FRNRAP. Here the CDR3 DNA reads TGTGCTAGTGGTTTGGGTAGTGGGGACTACGAGCAGTACTTC. It encodes CASGLGSGDYEQYF.

This clonotype was seen many times. The chain uses TRBV27 and TRBJ1-5; D is undetermined. The germline V gene encodes CDR1 MNHEY and CDR2 SMNVEV (reference sequence). CDR3 size: 16 residues. Trimming took 6 bases from V and 0 from J, leaving 15 bases between them. CDR3 bases: TGTGCCAGCAGACCTATTGGACTTTATAGCAATCAGCCCCAGCATTTT. It encodes CASRPIGLYSNQPQHF.

This clonotype appeared many times. The chain links TRBV27 to TRBJ2-2, with TRBD2 as a possible D gene (5 bases). From germline, CDR1 is MNHEY and CDR2 SMNVEV (reference sequence). This CDR3 comprises 14 residues. The V gene lost 10 bases and the J gene lost 5 bases, with 17 bases spanning the gap. The CDR3 DNA reads TGTGCCACTAGGGCACTAGATGGGACCGGGGAGCTGTTTTTT. It translates to CATRALDGTGELFF.

J is TRBJ1-1 and V is TRBV29-1; TRBD1 matches 7 bases. The ends lost 6 bases at V and 6 bases at J; junction bases unmatched: 16. This CDR3 is 15 amino acids long. Germline V CDR1 and CDR2: SQVTM, ANQGSEA. This CDR3 reads CSVAGQDARGSEAFF. The CDR3 DNA reads TGCAGCGTGGCTGGACAGGACGCGCGTGGGTCTGAAGCTTTCTTT.

In its sample, this clonotype was seen many times. This chain joins TRBV27 and TRBJ1-2; 10 bases match TRBD1. The CDR3 has 15 amino acids. V lost 0 bases, J lost 7 bases, and 5 bases stayed unmatched. Germline V gene sequence: CDR1 MNHEY, CDR2 SMNVEV (reference sequence). CDR3 residues: CASSLSGQGGGGYTF. In DNA, the CDR3 is TGTGCCAGCAGTTTATCCGGACAGGGGGGTGGTGGCTACACCTTC.

The chain combines TRBV11-2 with TRBJ2-2, with 7 positions matching TRBD1. The CDR3 consists of 18 residues. Unmatched junction bases numbered 11, after V lost 1 base and J lost 3 bases. Looked up from germline, CDR1 is SGHAT and CDR2 is FQNNGV. CDR3 nucleotide sequence: TGTGCCAGCAGCTTAGGGTTATCGCGACAGGGTTACACCGGGGAGCTGTTTTTT. Its protein is CASSLGLSRQGYTGELFF.

The chain uses TRBV28 and TRBJ2-3; 7 bases are shared with TRBD1. Germline assignment: CDR1 MDHEN and CDR2 SYDVKM. The length of the CDR3 is 11 residues. J lost 10 bases, V lost 5 bases, and 3 bases had no gene match. Here the CDR3 reads CASSDRVSQYF. The DNA of the CDR3 is TGTGCCAGCAGTGACAGGGTCTCGCAGTATTTT. The whole variable domain, filled in from reference TRBV28 and TRBJ2-3, reads DVKVTQSSRYLVKRTGEKVFLECVQDMDHENMFWYRQDPGLGLRLIYFSYDVKMKEKGDIPEGYSVSREKKERFSLILESASTNQTSMYLCASSDRVSQYFGPGTRLTVL.

This clonotype was detected many times. The genes are TRBV7-9 and TRBJ2-5, with 13 positions matching TRBD2. V gave up 5 bases and J gave up 4 bases; unmatched junction bases: 10. The V gene's germline CDR1 is SEHNR and CDR2 FQNEAQ (reference sequence). The length of the CDR3 is 17 residues. The CDR3 region has the DNA TGTGCCAGCAGCCAAGACCCGGGACTAGCGGGGAGAGAGACCCAGTACTTC. Amino acid sequence: CASSQDPGLAGRETQYF.

This clonotype was seen many times. The gene calls are TRBV12-3 or TRBV12-4 and TRBJ1-1; 10 bases map to TRBD1. This CDR3 spans 15 amino acids. V lost 4 bases and J lost 8; bases outside the gene matches: 10. CDR3 region: CASSSRRQGAQEAFF. The CDR3 nucleotides read TGTGCCAGCAGTTCCCGAAGACAGGGGGCTCAGGAAGCTTTCTTT.

This clonotype was detected ten times or more. The gene calls are TRBV12-3 or TRBV12-4 and TRBJ2-5; D is unclear. The V end lost 4 bases, the J end lost 2 bases, and 8 bases lay between the germline ends. This CDR3 is 13 amino acids long. CDR3 in amino acids: CASSSQTQETQYF. In DNA form, the CDR3 reads TGTGCCAGCAGTTCGCAGACTCAAGAGACCCAGTACTTC.

This clonotype was detected once. V usage is TRBV18 and J usage is TRBJ2-2, with 9 bases aligning to TRBD2. After removal of 1 base from V and 6 bases from J, the junction contained 3 bases not matched to a gene. CDR3 size: 15 residues. Germline assignment: CDR1 KGHSH and CDR2 LQKENI. This chain's CDR3 is CASSPRRTSAGELFF. The CDR3 DNA is TGTGCCAGCTCACCACGTAGGACTAGCGCCGGGGAGCTGTTTTTT.

This sequence joins TRBV20-1 and TRBJ2-2; 7 bases fit TRBD1. Germline loops: CDR1 DFQATT, CDR2 SNEGSKA (reference sequence). Trimming took 3 bases from V and 5 from J; bases not matched to a gene: 6. This CDR3 has 14 residues. This chain's CDR3 is CSARAGGRTGELFF. CDR3 in DNA: TGCAGTGCTAGGGCAGGGGGACGGACCGGGGAGCTGTTTTTT.

This clonotype was seen only a few times. The chain couples TRBV20-1 to TRBJ2-2; no clear D gene. The CDR3 has 13 amino acids. Trimming removed 2 bases from V and 5 bases from J, with 9 bases in between. The germline CDR1 and CDR2 sequences are DFQATT and SNEGSKA (reference sequence). The CDR3 nucleotides are TGCAGTGCTAGATCCCGAGATACCGGGGAGCTGTTTTTT. Residues: CSARSRDTGELFF.

The chain couples TRBV24-1 to TRBJ2-2, with 8 bases matching TRBD1. The CDR3 loop spans 16 amino acids. The V gene end was trimmed by 5 bases and the J gene end by 1 base; junction bases not matched to a gene: 5. Germline CDR1 and CDR2: KGHDR and SFDVKD. The CDR3 DNA is TGTGCCACCAGTGGCCCTGGACAGGGGAACACCGGGGAGCTGTTTTTT. This encodes CATSGPGQGNTGELFF.

This clonotype occurred many times. This chain uses TRBV20-1 with TRBJ2-5; 10 bases are a match to TRBD2. V gave up 5 bases and J gave up 4 bases; unmatched junction bases: 10. The germline CDR1 and CDR2 sequences are DFQATT and SNEGSKA (reference sequence). The CDR3 runs 15 residues. CDR3 in amino acids: CSAASASGRTETQYF. CDR3 nucleotide sequence: TGCAGTGCTGCGAGCGCTAGCGGGAGAACAGAGACCCAGTACTTC.

This clonotype came up a few times. The CDR3 coding sequence is TGTGCCAGCAGCTTGGGACAGGGGCCGTACCAAGAGACCCAGTACTTC. It yields the protein CASSLGQGPYQETQYF. The chain has TRBV7-9 and TRBJ2-5; 10 bases are shared with TRBD1. Losses at the gene ends were 3 bases for V and 0 bases for J; bases not matched to a gene: 4. The CDR3 totals 16 residues. Germline V gene sequence: CDR1 SEHNR, CDR2 FQNEAQ (reference sequence).

About this clonotype: The conserved closing phenylalanine or tryptophan is absent in this CDR3, likely reflecting a read error. The rearrangement uses TRBV13 and TRBJ2-7; 7 bases are shared with TRBD1. CDR3 length equals 15 residues. Germline lookup yields CDR1 PRHDT and CDR2 FYEKMQ (reference sequence). The trim removed 6 bases at V and 0 bases at J, leaving 8 bases unmatched. This CDR3 reads CASSTRGQISYEQYL. The CDR3 bases are TGTGCCAGCAGTACCCGGGGACAGATCTCCTACGAGCAGTACCTC.

There are many counts of this clonotype. The rearrangement joins TRBV7-3 to TRBJ2-5, with TRBD1 matching 9 bases. CDR1 is SGHTA, CDR2 FQGTGA, per germline. J was trimmed by 2 bases and V by 5 bases; bases with no gene match: 6. This CDR3 is 15 amino acids long. The CDR3, as DNA: TGTGCCAGCAGCCAACGGACAGGGGATCAAGAGACCCAGTACTTC. Translating it yields CASSQRTGDQETQYF.

This clonotype has a count of ten or more. The chain joins TRBV28 to TRBJ2-5; no reliable D call. CDR3 length equals 12 residues. Germline lookup yields CDR1 MDHEN and CDR2 SYDVKM. Trimming took 8 bases from V and 4 from J, leaving 11 bases between them. CDR3 nucleotides: TGTGCCAGCTCACCAGGTAGAGAGACCCAGTACTTC. It encodes CASSPGRETQYF. Supplemented by reference TRBV28 and TRBJ2-5, the full variable domain reads DVKVTQSSRYLVKRTGEKVFLECVQDMDHENMFWYRQDPGLGLRLIYFSYDVKMKEKGDIPEGYSVSREKKERFSLILESASTNQTSMYLCASSPGRETQYFGPGTRLLVL.

Turning to this clonotype: One end of the junction is discordant with germline, which a read error may explain. V is TRBV7-9 and J is TRBJ2-7; unclear D gene. The CDR3 is 12 amino acids. Per germline, CDR1 SEHNR and CDR2 FQNEAQ (reference sequence). This chain's CDR3 is CASSLGVYGQYF. The DNA for the CDR3 is TGTGCCAGCAGCTTAGGTGTGTACGGGCAGTACTTC.

This clonotype was observed many times. V and J are TRBV13 and TRBJ2-5; weak D call: TRBD1 (6 bases). The CDR3 runs to 14 residues. Deletions cut 2 bases from V and 9 bases from J, with 16 bases between. Germline CDR1 and CDR2: PRHDT and FYEKMQ (reference sequence). CDR3 loop: CASSLQTGFSPQYF. The DNA of the CDR3 is TGTGCCAGCAGCTTACAAACAGGGTTCAGTCCCCAGTACTTC.